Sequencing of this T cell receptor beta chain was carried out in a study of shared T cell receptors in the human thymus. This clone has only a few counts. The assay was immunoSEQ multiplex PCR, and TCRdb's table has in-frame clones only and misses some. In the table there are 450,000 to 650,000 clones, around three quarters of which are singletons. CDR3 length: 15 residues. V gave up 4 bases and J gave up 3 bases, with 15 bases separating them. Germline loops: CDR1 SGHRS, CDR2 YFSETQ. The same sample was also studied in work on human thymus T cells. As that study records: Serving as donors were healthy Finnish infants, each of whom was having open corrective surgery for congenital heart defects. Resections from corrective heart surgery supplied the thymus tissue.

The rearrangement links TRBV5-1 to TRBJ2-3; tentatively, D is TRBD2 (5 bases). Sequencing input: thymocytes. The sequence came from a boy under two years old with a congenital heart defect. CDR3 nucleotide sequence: TGCGCCAGCAGCCTCAGCGAGGGAGAAACAGATACGCAGTATTTT. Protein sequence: CASSLSEGETDTQYF.